This T cell receptor beta chain was recovered during a study of vaccination effects on CD4 cells after COVID-19. Here immunoSEQ multiplex PCR was the method, and the copy in TCRdb shows in-frame clones only, minus some. The table lists fewer than 65,000 clones, approximately 80% of them singletons. About this clone itself: What it binds is unknown.

The CDR3 totals 14 residues. V lost 0 bases to trimming and J lost 5 bases, with 11 bases between them. Per the germline V gene, CDR1 is SGHRS and CDR2 is YFSETQ. ViraFEST expansion of antigen-specific CD4+ T cells with viral peptide pools preceded sequencing. With more than nine days of culture completed, CD4+ T cells were isolated. The sample was CD4+ T cells from PBMCs cultured with HCoV-229E spike peptides, taken before COVID-19 vaccination. The origin of this receptor is a human donor who received a COVID-19 vaccine. V and J are TRBV5-1 and TRBJ2-5; the D is unclear. The CDR3 DNA sequence: TGCGCCAGCAGCTTGGTGGGTGGCCAGGAGACCCAGTACTTC. Translated, it gives CASSLVGGQETQYF.